These 7 T cell receptor beta chains were all obtained from the same sample, sequenced in a study of T cells in Graves' hyperthyroidism and ophthalmopathy. Researchers took RNA transcripts and amplified the TCR beta CDR3 regions from them. The HTBI set primed first-round TCR CDR3 RT-PCR. TCRdb ran MiXCR on the multiplex PCR reads and lists one entry per CDR3 protein. The sample contains about 600,000 distinct CDR3 sequences, 16% of which appear only once. The source material was blood. The receptors were gathered from a woman aged 40-49 years with Graves' ophthalmopathy.

A few counts support this clonotype. The V gene is TRBV28, the J gene TRBJ2-1; TRBD2 matches 12 bases. There are 17 residues in the CDR3. Germline CDR1 and CDR2: MDHEN and SYDVKM. The junction had 10 bases not matched to a gene; V was cut back by 5 bases and J by 5 bases. CDR3: CASSPPWTSGNHNEQFF. CDR3 in DNA: TGTGCCAGCAGTCCGCCATGGACTAGCGGGAATCACAATGAGCAGTTCTTC.

This clonotype was counted between two and nine times. The V and J genes are TRBV20-1 and TRBJ1-1; D is uncertain. The V and J ends lost 1 base and 4 bases respectively, with 16 bases between them. CDR3 size: 15 residues. CDR1 DFQATT and CDR2 SNEGSKA come from the germline V gene (reference sequence). For the CDR3, the DNA is TGCAGTGCTAGAGGAGGGCCCGGTGAGGGCACTGAAGCTTTCTTT. It encodes CSARGGPGEGTEAFF.

This clonotype has at least ten counts. The gene calls are TRBV28 and TRBJ2-1; a possible D gene is TRBD1 (6 bases). Trimming cost V 7 bases and J 6 bases, with 25 bases left between them. There are 17 residues in the CDR3. The germline gives CDR1 MDHEN, CDR2 SYDVKM. The CDR3: CASTSLIEGVGANEQFF. The DNA for the CDR3 is TGTGCCAGCACTTCCCTTATTGAGGGGGTAGGCGCCAATGAGCAGTTCTTC. The full variable domain, with the rest looked up from reference TRBV28 and TRBJ2-1, is DVKVTQSSRYLVKRTGEKVFLECVQDMDHENMFWYRQDPGLGLRLIYFSYDVKMKEKGDIPEGYSVSREKKERFSLILESASTNQTSMYLCASTSLIEGVGANEQFFGPGTRLTVL.

In its sample, this clonotype was seen many times. J is TRBJ1-5 and V is TRBV2, with 11 bases identical to TRBD1. V dropped 7 bases and J dropped 1; count of bases not matched to a gene: 3. The CDR3 has 15 amino acids. The germline V gene encodes CDR1 SNHLY and CDR2 FYNNEI. CDR3 sequence (DNA): TGTGCCAGCACCGGACAGGGGGCGAGCAATCAGCCCCAGCATTTT. Translated: CASTGQGASNQPQHF.

This clonotype was recorded at least ten times. The gene calls are TRBV7-8 and TRBJ1-2; 8 nucleotides match TRBD1. The CDR3 has 13 amino acids. Per the germline V gene, CDR1 is SGHVS and CDR2 is FQNEAQ. With V trimmed by 5 bases and J by 3 bases, 2 bases remained unmatched. CDR3: CASSMDRDYGYTF. The CDR3 DNA follows: TGTGCCAGCAGCATGGACAGGGACTATGGCTACACCTTC.

The table lists this clonotype with many counts. The rearrangement uses TRBV5-1 and TRBJ2-1, with a tentative D call TRBD1 (6 bases). CDR3 length: 15 residues. The ends were cut back, 0 bases at V and 0 bases at J, with 7 bases in the middle. CDR1 is SGHRS and CDR2 is YFSETQ in the germline V gene. The CDR3 DNA reads as TGCGCCAGCAGCTTGGCGACAGGCTCCTACAATGAGCAGTTCTTC. Its translation is CASSLATGSYNEQFF.

The sample holds many counts of this clonotype. The chain couples TRBV3-1 to TRBJ2-3; 7 positions match TRBD2. This CDR3 region has 14 residues. Germline V gene sequence: CDR1 LGHDT, CDR2 YNNKEL (reference sequence). V gave up 6 bases and J gave up 6 bases; unmatched junction bases: 9. CDR3 nucleotide sequence: TGTGCCAGCAGGCGGGGGACTGCGACGGATACGCAGTATTTT. Its translation: CASRRGTATDTQYF.